Sequencing of this TCR beta chain was carried out in a study of T cell responses to AZD1222 COVID-19 vaccine. The germline V gene has CDR1 SGHRS and CDR2 YFSETQ. V was clipped by 1 base and J by 7 bases, with 15 bases between them. The CDR3 extends over 15 amino acids. The protocol was immunoSEQ multiplex PCR, while the TCRdb copy is restricted to in-frame clones and leaves out a portion. The table records around 80,000 clones, more than 85% of them present only once. This sequence joins TRBV5-1 and TRBJ2-1; D may be TRBD2 (5 bases). The clonotype comes from an adult in good health. The sequencing used peripheral blood, collected on day 0 of AZD1222 vaccination. DNA for the CDR3: TGCGCCAGCAGCTTGACGCCAAGGGAGAGGAATGAGCAGTTCTTC. Encoded protein: CASSLTPRERNEQFF.